Presented here are 8 T cell receptor beta chains from one specimen sequenced in a study of cytomegalovirus exposure and HLA in healthy donors. Amplification used 60 Vbeta primers and 13 Jbeta primers. Sequencing was performed with immunoSEQ multiplex PCR; in TCRdb, only in-frame clones are kept and a portion is missing. The data contain 85,000 to 100,000 clones, roughly 79% of them singletons. The sample consisted of PBMCs. These receptors were taken from a woman aged 40 to 55 in good health and CMV-seronegative.

The chain couples TRBV7-2 to TRBJ2-7, with 7 positions matching TRBD1. CDR1 is SGHTA, CDR2 FQGNSA, per germline. CDR3 length: 15 amino acids. V lost 0 bases, J lost 3 bases, and 5 bases stayed unmatched. CDR3 DNA: TGTGCCAGCAGCTTAGCGGGACAGCCCAACTACGAGCAGTACTTC. It is translated as CASSLAGQPNYEQYF. Full variable domain (remainder filled in from reference TRBV7-2 and TRBJ2-7): GAGVSQSPSNKVTEKGKDVELRCDPISGHTALYWYRQSLGQGLEFLIYFQGNSAPDKSGLPSDRFSAERTGGSVSTLTIQRTQQEDSAVYLCASSLAGQPNYEQYFGPGTRLTVT.

V is TRBV19 and J is TRBJ1-3, with unresolved D. Germline loops: CDR1 LNHDA, CDR2 SQIVND (reference sequence). The CDR3 loop spans 15 amino acids. V lost 4 bases to trimming and J lost 4 bases, with 14 bases between them. CDR3 in amino acids: CASSNGRTAGNTIYF. The CDR3 DNA is TGTGCCAGTAGTAACGGCAGAACAGCCGGAAACACCATATATTTT. The full variable domain, its missing parts supplied by reference TRBV19 and TRBJ1-3, is DGGITQSPKYLFRKEGQNVTLSCEQNLNHDAMYWYRQDPGQGLRLIYYSQIVNDFQKGDIAEGYSVSREKKESFPLTVTSAQKNPTAFYLCASSNGRTAGNTIYFGEGSWLTVV.

The DNA for the CDR3 is TGTGCCAGCAAGGGGGATGGGAACACCGGGGAGCTGTTTTTT. It is translated as CASKGDGNTGELFF. The V call is TRBV2, the J call TRBJ2-2, with D possibly matching TRBD1 (6 bases). The V and J ends lost 7 bases and 1 base respectively, with 10 bases between them. Germline V gene data show CDR1 as SNHLY and CDR2 as FYNNEI. The CDR3 loop spans 14 amino acids.

The CDR3, as DNA: TGTGCCAGCAGCGGAACGGACAGCGCAGTCTATGGCTACACCTTC. It is translated as CASSGTDSAVYGYTF. The chain uses TRBV9 and TRBJ1-2; a weak D match, TRBD1 (6 bases). The V and J ends lost 3 bases and 4 bases respectively, with 16 bases between them. Germline CDR1 is SGDLS and CDR2 is YYNGEE. The CDR3 runs 15 residues.

There are a few counts of this clone. The chain is built from TRBV25-1 and TRBJ2-7; 11 positions match TRBD1. The CDR3 is 16 residues long. V was pared by 5 bases and J by 6 bases, with 12 bases of the junction left unmatched. Germline lookup yields CDR1 MGHDK and CDR2 SYGVNS. As DNA, the CDR3 is TGTGCCAGCAGTAGACGGACAGGGGGCGCAGGAACCGAGCAGTACTTC. This encodes CASSRRTGGAGTEQYF.

The genes are TRBV9 and TRBJ1-1; maybe TRBD1 (5 bases). CDR1 and CDR2 (germline): SGDLS, YYNGEE. This CDR3 region has 14 residues. The germline V and J ends were trimmed by 4 bases and 1 base, with 11 bases remaining between them. CDR3 residues: CASSRGLANTEAFF. The CDR3, as DNA: TGTGCCAGCAGCCGGGGGTTAGCGAACACTGAAGCTTTCTTT.

V gene TRBV27 combines with J gene TRBJ1-2; TRBD1 agrees at 8 bases. Germline V gene sequence: CDR1 MNHEY, CDR2 SMNVEV (reference sequence). V lost 6 bases, J lost 7 bases, and 10 bases stayed unmatched. The CDR3 totals 14 residues. The CDR3 DNA follows: TGTGCCAGCAGCACCCGGACAGGGAGAAGTGGCTACACCTTC. Its protein product is CASSTRTGRSGYTF.

The CDR3 sequence is CASSSNRVEPQHF. The CDR3 DNA reads TGTGCCAGCAGCTCCAACAGGGTTGAGCCCCAGCATTTT. This chain uses TRBV7-2 with TRBJ1-5; D perhaps matches TRBD1 (6 bases). Germline CDR1 is SGHTA and CDR2 is FQGNSA. The length of the CDR3 is 13 residues. The V gene lost 4 bases and the J gene lost 8 bases, with 12 bases spanning the gap. Drawing the rest from reference TRBV7-2 and TRBJ1-5, the complete variable domain is GAGVSQSPSNKVTEKGKDVELRCDPISGHTALYWYRQSLGQGLEFLIYFQGNSAPDKSGLPSDRFSAERTGGSVSTLTIQRTQQEDSAVYLCASSSNRVEPQHFGDGTRLSIL.